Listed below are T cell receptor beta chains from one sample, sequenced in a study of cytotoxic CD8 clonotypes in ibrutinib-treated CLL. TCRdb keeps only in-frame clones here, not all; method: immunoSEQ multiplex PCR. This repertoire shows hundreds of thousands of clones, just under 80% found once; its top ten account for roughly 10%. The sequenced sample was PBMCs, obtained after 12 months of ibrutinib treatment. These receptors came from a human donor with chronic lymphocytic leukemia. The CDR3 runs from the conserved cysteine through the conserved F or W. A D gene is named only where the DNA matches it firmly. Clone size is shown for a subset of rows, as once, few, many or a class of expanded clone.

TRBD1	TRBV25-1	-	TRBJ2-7	CASSRTGSYEQYF	TGTGCCAGCAGCCGGACAGGCTCTTACGAGCAGTACTTC
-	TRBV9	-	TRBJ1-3	CASSVSGLDGNTIYF	TGTGCCAGCAGCGTGTCGGGGCTGGACGGAAACACCATATATTTT
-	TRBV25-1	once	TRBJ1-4	CAGSGQWDVFF	TGTGCCGGCAGCGGACAGTGGGACGTGTTTTTT
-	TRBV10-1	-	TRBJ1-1	CASSEGGADTEAFF	TGCGCCAGCAGTGAGGGGGGGGCCGACACTGAAGCTTTCTTT
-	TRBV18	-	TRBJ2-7	CASSPGVVRVTYEQYF	TGTGCCAGCTCACCAGGGGTTGTCAGGGTAACCTACGAGCAGTACTTC
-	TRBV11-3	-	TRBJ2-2	CASSSNRDTTGELFF	TGTGCCAGCAGCTCAAACAGGGATACGACCGGGGAGCTGTTTTTT
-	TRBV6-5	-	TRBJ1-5	CASSPWVGNQPQHF	TGTGCCAGCAGCCCCTGGGTAGGAAATCAGCCCCAGCATTTT
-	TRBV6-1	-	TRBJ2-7	CASRQATYEQYF	TGTGCCAGCAGACAGGCTACCTACGAGCAGTACTTC
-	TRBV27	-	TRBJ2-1	CASSLASNEQFF	TGTGCCAGCAGTTTAGCATCCAATGAGCAGTTCTTC
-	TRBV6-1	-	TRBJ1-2	CASRNEQGPYGYTF	TGTGCCAGCAGGAACGAACAGGGCCCCTATGGCTACACCTTC
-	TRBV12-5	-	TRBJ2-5	CASGPGRLGETQYF	TGTGCTAGTGGGCCGGGACGGCTAGGGGAGACCCAGTACTTC
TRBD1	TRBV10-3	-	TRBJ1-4	CAISDFGQGGNEKLFF	TGTGCCATCAGTGACTTTGGACAGGGGGGAAATGAAAAACTGTTTTTT
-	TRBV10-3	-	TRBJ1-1	CATVGSATEAFF	TGTGCCACCGTCGGGAGTGCAACTGAGGCTTTCTTT
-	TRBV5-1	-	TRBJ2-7	CASSLRSGYEQYF	TGCGCCAGCAGCTTGAGGTCTGGGTACGAGCAGTACTTC
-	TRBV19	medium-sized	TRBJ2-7	CASSSGLYEQYF	TGTGCCAGTAGTAGCGGTCTCTACGAGCAGTACTTC
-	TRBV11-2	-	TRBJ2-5	CASSFGVEETQYF	TGTGCCAGCAGCTTTGGGGTAGAAGAGACCCAGTACTTC
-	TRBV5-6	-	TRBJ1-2	CASLLQGGSYGYTF	TGTGCCAGCCTACTCCAGGGCGGCAGCTATGGCTACACCTTC
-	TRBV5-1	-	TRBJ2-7	CASSLRATAKYEQYF	TGCGCCAGCAGCTTGAGGGCGACAGCTAAATACGAGCAGTACTTC
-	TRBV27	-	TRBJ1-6	CASSPIPRGGSPLHF	TGTGCCAGCAGTCCTATCCCGAGGGGAGGATCACCCCTCCACTTT
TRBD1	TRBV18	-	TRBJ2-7	CATSGQNAYEQYF	TGTGCCACCTCGGGACAGAACGCCTACGAGCAGTACTTC
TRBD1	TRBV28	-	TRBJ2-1	CASSLYPPTGNHNEQFF	TGTGCCAGCAGTTTATATCCCCCGACAGGGAACCACAATGAGCAGTTCTTC
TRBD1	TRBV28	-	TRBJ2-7	CASSDQQGAETRQYF	TGTGCCAGCAGTGATCAACAGGGGGCAGAAACTAGGCAGTACTTC
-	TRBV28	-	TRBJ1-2	CASSPGIRGGYTF	TGTGCCAGCAGTCCGGGAATTCGAGGAGGCTACACCTTC
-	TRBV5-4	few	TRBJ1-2	CASSSGQAGTYGYTF	TGTGCCAGCAGCTCGGGACAAGCCGGGACCTATGGCTACACCTTC
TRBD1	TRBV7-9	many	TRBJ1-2	CASSSLTGVDGYTF	TGTGCCAGCAGCTCCCTGACAGGGGTAGATGGCTACACCTTC
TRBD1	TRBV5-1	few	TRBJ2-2	CASRRDRGAGELFF	TGCGCCAGCAGAAGAGACAGGGGGGCCGGGGAGCTGTTTTTT
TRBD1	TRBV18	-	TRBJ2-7	CASSPGDSYEQYF	TGTGCCAGCTCACCAGGGGACAGCTACGAGCAGTACTTC
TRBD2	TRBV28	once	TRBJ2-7	CASSTGTSGEIGVEQYF	TGTGCCAGCAGTACCGGGACTAGCGGGGAAATAGGGGTAGAGCAGTACTTC
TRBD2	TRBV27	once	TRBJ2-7	CATRGMGYEQYF	TGTGCCACGCGGGGGATGGGTTACGAGCAGTACTTC
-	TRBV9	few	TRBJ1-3	CASSGQLMGNTIYF	TGTGCCAGCAGCGGACAGCTGATGGGAAACACCATATATTTT
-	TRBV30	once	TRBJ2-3	CAWSVRGDTQYF	TGTGCCTGGAGTGTACGAGGAGATACGCAGTATTTT
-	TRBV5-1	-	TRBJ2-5	CASAGQIQETQYF	TGCGCCAGCGCCGGCCAAATCCAAGAGACCCAGTACTTC
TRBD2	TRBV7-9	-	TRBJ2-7	CASSSDTSGPSYEQYF	TGTGCCAGCAGCTCGGATACTAGCGGACCCTCCTACGAGCAGTACTTC
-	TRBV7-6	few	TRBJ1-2	CASSFPRGTDGYTF	TGTGCCAGCAGCTTTCCCCGCGGGACGGATGGCTACACCTTC
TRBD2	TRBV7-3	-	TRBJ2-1	CASSPAASGYNEQFF	TGTGCCAGCAGCCCGGCGGCTAGCGGATACAATGAGCAGTTCTTC
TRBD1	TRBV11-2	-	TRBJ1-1	CASSLGKWDRALNTEAFF	TGTGCCAGCAGCTTAGGCAAGTGGGACAGGGCCTTGAACACTGAAGCTTTCTTT
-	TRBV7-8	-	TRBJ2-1	CATRGQAYNEQFF	TGTGCCACCCGGGGACAAGCCTACAATGAGCAGTTCTTC
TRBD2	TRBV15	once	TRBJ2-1	CATSRDLAGANEQFF	TGTGCCACCAGCAGAGATTTGGCGGGAGCGAATGAGCAGTTCTTC
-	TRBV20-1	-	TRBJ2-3	CSARLADTQYF	TGCAGTGCTCGACTAGCAGATACGCAGTATTTT
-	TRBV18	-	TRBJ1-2	CASSPLGRGYTF	TGTGCCAGCTCACCACTTGGACGGGGCTACACCTTC
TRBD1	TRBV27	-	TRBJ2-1	CASSLRQGPNEQFF	TGTGCCAGCAGTCTAAGACAGGGTCCGAATGAGCAGTTCTTC
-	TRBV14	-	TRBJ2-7	CASSQSFEQYF	TGTGCCAGCAGCCAATCATTCGAGCAGTACTTC
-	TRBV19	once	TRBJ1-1	CASSRQGAEAFF	TGTGCCAGTAGTAGGCAGGGTGCTGAAGCTTTCTTT
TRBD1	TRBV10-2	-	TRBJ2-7	CASRVTGHPYEQYF	TGCGCCAGCAGGGTGACAGGGCATCCCTACGAGCAGTACTTC
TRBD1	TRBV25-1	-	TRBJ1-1	CASSGVFVQGYTEAFF	TGTGCCAGCAGTGGAGTTTTCGTACAGGGGTACACTGAAGCTTTCTTT
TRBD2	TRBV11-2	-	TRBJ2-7	CASSRPAGEQYF	TGTGCCAGCAGCCGACCAGCGGGGGAGCAGTACTTC
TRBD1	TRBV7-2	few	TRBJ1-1	CASSRDRGTEAFF	TGTGCCAGCAGCCGGGACAGGGGAACTGAAGCTTTCTTT
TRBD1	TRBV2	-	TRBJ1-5	CASSGTGGFNQPQHF	TGTGCCAGCAGTGGGACAGGGGGCTTCAATCAGCCCCAGCATTTT
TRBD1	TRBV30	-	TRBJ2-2	CAWGRDRTGTGANTGELFF	TGTGCCTGGGGGAGGGACCGCACCGGGACAGGGGCGAACACCGGGGAGCTGTTTTTT
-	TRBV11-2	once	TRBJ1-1	CASSPWTVEAFF	TGTGCCAGCAGCCCATGGACGGTTGAAGCTTTCTTT
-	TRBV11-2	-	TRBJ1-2	CASSPEPGANYGYTF	TGTGCCAGCAGTCCTGAGCCAGGCGCTAACTATGGCTACACCTTC
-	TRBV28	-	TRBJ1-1	CASSEHRGGTEAFF	TGTGCCAGCAGTGAACACAGAGGCGGGACTGAAGCTTTCTTT
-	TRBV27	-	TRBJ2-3	CASSTLGAGTDTQYF	TGTGCCAGCAGTACACTGGGGGCGGGCACAGATACGCAGTATTTT
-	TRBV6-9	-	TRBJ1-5	CASSPGGVSNQPQHF	TGTGCCAGCAGCCCCGGGGGGGTTAGCAATCAGCCCCAGCATTTT
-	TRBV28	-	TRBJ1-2	CASSTSGSSGGYTF	TGTGCCAGCAGTACGTCCGGGTCCTCTGGGGGCTACACCTTC